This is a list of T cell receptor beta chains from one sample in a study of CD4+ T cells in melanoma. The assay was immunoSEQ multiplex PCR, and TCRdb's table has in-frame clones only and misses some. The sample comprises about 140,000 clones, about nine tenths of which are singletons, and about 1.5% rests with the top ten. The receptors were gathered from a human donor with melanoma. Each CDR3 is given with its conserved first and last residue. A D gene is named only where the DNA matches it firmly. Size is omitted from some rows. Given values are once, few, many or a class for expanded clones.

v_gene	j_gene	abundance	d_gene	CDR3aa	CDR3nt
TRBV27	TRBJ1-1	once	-	CASSLGRGASEAFF	TGTGCCAGCAGTTTAGGACGGGGGGCTAGTGAAGCTTTCTTT
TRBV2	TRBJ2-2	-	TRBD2	CASSEGLARGTGELFF	TGTGCCAGCAGTGAGGGACTAGCGAGGGGCACCGGGGAGCTGTTTTTT
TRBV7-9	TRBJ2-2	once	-	CASSTMGETGELFF	TGTGCCAGCAGCACAATGGGGGAAACCGGGGAGCTGTTTTTT
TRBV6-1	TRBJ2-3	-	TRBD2	CASSGRGSGGTDTQYF	TGTGCCAGCAGTGGGCGCGGTAGCGGGGGCACAGATACGCAGTATTTT
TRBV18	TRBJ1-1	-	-	CASTDSRLRDTEAFF	TGTGCCAGCACGGACAGTAGGCTACGGGACACTGAAGCTTTCTTT
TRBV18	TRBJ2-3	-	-	CASSPPWGAGTDTQYF	TGTGCCAGCTCACCACCGTGGGGGGCCGGTACAGATACGCAGTATTTT
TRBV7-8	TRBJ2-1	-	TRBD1	CASSRRGQGSSYNEQFF	TGTGCCAGCAGCCGTCGGGGACAGGGAAGCTCCTACAATGAGCAGTTCTTC
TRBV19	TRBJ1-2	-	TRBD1	CASRTGGRLDGYTF	TGTGCCAGCCGGACAGGGGGAAGGTTGGATGGCTACACCTTC
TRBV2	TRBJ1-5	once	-	CASSGGSSAGTQPQHF	TGTGCCAGCAGCGGAGGGAGCTCCGCGGGGACGCAGCCCCAGCATTTT
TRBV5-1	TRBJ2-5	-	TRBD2	CAGSNGLAGWTQYF	TGCGCCGGCAGCAACGGACTAGCGGGGTGGACCCAGTACTTC
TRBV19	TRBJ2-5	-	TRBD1	CASSLTRTGRETQYF	TGTGCCAGTAGTCTCACTCGGACAGGGCGAGAGACCCAGTACTTC
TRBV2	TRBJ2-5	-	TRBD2	CASRVSLAEETQYF	TGTGCCAGCAGAGTAAGTCTAGCGGAAGAGACCCAGTACTTC
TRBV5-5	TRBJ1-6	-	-	CASSLALTPDYNSPLHF	TGTGCCAGCAGCTTGGCGCTGACTCCGGACTATAATTCACCCCTCCACTTT
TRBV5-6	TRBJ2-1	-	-	CASSARLGGYNEQFF	TGTGCCAGCAGCGCCAGACTAGGTGGATACAATGAGCAGTTCTTC
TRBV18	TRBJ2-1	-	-	CASSRDKGRGFEQFF	TGTGCCAGCTCACGGGACAAGGGGAGGGGTTTTGAGCAGTTCTTC
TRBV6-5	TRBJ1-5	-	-	CASSYRPRGIPQHF	TGTGCCAGCAGTTACCGGCCCCGTGGTATACCCCAGCATTTT
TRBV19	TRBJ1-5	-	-	CASTLHGGGFNQPQHF	TGTGCCAGTACCCTCCACGGGGGGGGCTTTAATCAGCCCCAGCATTTT
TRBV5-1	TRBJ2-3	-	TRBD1	CASSSGTGDHTQYF	TGCGCCAGCAGCTCGGGGACAGGGGATCATACGCAGTATTTT
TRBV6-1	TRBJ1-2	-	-	CASSEQGREEGYTF	TGTGCCAGCAGTGAGCAGGGCAGGGAAGAAGGCTACACCTTC
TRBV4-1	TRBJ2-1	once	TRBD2	CASSQPLAGYPNNEQFF	TGCGCCAGCAGCCAACCCTTAGCGGGGTACCCCAACAATGAGCAGTTCTTC
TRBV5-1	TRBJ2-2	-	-	CASRPPGSNTGELFF	TGCGCCAGCAGACCTCCGGGCTCGAACACCGGGGAGCTGTTTTTT
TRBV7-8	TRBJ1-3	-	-	CASSLQMAANTIYF	TGTGCCAGCAGCTTACAGATGGCGGCAAACACCATATATTTT
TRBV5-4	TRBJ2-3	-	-	CASRSSTDTQYF	TGTGCCAGCAGGAGCAGCACAGATACGCAGTATTTT
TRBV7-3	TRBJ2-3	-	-	CASSLRGGVRPFLTDTQYF	TGTGCCAGCAGCTTACGAGGGGGGGTCAGACCGTTCCTGACAGATACGCAGTATTTT
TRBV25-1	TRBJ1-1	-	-	CASSDYTGLNTEAFF	TGTGCCAGCAGTGATTATACAGGGCTAAACACTGAAGCTTTCTTT
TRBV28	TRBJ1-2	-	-	CASSPAIGQGMGGYTF	TGTGCCAGCAGCCCTGCCATTGGGCAGGGGATGGGTGGCTACACCTTC
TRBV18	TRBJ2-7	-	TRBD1	CASSTGAYEQYF	TGTGCCAGCTCAACAGGGGCCTACGAGCAGTACTTC
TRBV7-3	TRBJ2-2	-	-	CASSLGSGVGSGELFF	TGTGCCAGCAGCTTAGGGTCCGGAGTAGGGTCCGGGGAGCTGTTTTTT